This paragraph reports one T cell receptor beta chain. Its matching antigen is unknown. Regulatory T cells were sorted as CD4+CD25hiCD127low/negative. This CDR3 contains 13 residues. V lost 6 bases, J lost 3 bases, and 5 bases stayed unmatched. Germline values: CDR1 SQVTM, CDR2 ANQGSEA. Assay: immunoSEQ multiplex PCR; the TCRdb copy retains only in-frame clones and omits some. The table has about 21,000 clones, about 95% seen once. The data belong to a study of B cell selection in AIRE deficiency. General study findings and limits: Shared Treg sequences were biased toward short CDR3s with few non-templated nucleotide insertions. In TCRBV usage, CDR3 length and diversity, patient Tconv and Treg cells matched healthy donors. Of over 3,500 shared Treg TCRbeta sequences, over 30% were healthy-only, approximately 9.9% patient-only. Approximately 30% of healthy-donor shared Treg TCRbeta sequences appeared in patient Tconv cells.

The receptor was isolated from a human donor with AIRE deficiency. The sample was Tregs sorted from PBMCs. This chain connects TRBV29-1 to TRBJ1-2; TRBD1 matches 9 bases. This CDR3 reads CSVGGQGYYGYTF. Written as DNA, the CDR3 is TGCAGCGTCGGCGGACAGGGGTACTATGGCTACACCTTC.